The 26 T cell receptor beta chains in this list originate from one sample, sequenced in a study of CD4+ T cells in melanoma. TCRdb's table, derived via immunoSEQ multiplex PCR, lists solely in-frame clones and lacks some. The data contain just under 10,000 clones, roughly two thirds of them singletons. The sample consisted of cells from a culture (not recorded whether cultured in vitro). These receptors originate from a human donor with melanoma.

The rearrangement uses TRBV5-1 and TRBJ1-1; D is unclear. CDR1 and CDR2 from the germline V gene are SGHRS and YFSETQ. Trimming left V 0 bases short and J 1 base short, with 7 bases between. The CDR3 is 14 amino acids. CDR3 sequence reads: CASSLDSSNTEAFF. The CDR3 coding sequence is TGCGCCAGCAGCTTGGACAGCTCGAACACTGAAGCTTTCTTT.

This chain connects TRBV6-1 to TRBJ2-1; possible D gene TRBD2, 5 bases. The CDR3 has 13 residues. Looked up from germline, CDR1 is MNHNS and CDR2 is SASEGT. V shed 6 bases and J shed 15 bases, with 21 bases lying between them. The CDR3 bases are TGTGCCAGCAGACCAGGACCCAACGAACGGGGGTTCTTC. This translates into CASRPGPNERGFF.

V is TRBV29-1 and J is TRBJ2-7; 14 nucleotides line up with TRBD2. Germline V CDR1 and CDR2: SQVTM, ANQGSEA. With V trimmed by 7 bases and J by 2 bases, 7 bases remained unmatched. The CDR3 runs to 15 residues. The CDR3 nucleotides read TGCAGCGCCGGGACTAGCGGGGGAGGGCCCTACGAGCAGTACTTC. Its protein product is CSAGTSGGGPYEQYF.

This clone was detected a few times. For the CDR3, the DNA is TGTGCCAGCAGAAGACAGGGGGGAACCTATGGCTACACCTTC. It is translated as CASRRQGGTYGYTF. The chain joins TRBV6-1 to TRBJ1-2; 9 nucleotides line up with TRBD1. The V segment lost 6 bases and the J segment 4 bases; nucleotides outside the gene matches: 6. The CDR3 length is 14 residues. Germline V gene lookup returns CDR1 MNHNS and CDR2 SASEGT.

V is TRBV6-5 and J is TRBJ1-2; D perhaps matches TRBD1 (6 bases). CDR1 is MNHEY, CDR2 SVGAGI, per germline. Trimming removed 8 bases from V and 4 bases from J, with 17 bases in between. This CDR3 is built from 14 residues. The CDR3 nucleotides read TGTGCCAGCTTCCACGCAGGGGCGACCTATGGCTACACCTTC. It is translated as CASFHAGATYGYTF.

V gene TRBV6-1 combines with J gene TRBJ2-1, with D possibly TRBD2 on 5 matching bases. The germline V and J ends were trimmed by 7 bases and 4 bases, with 17 bases remaining between them. The CDR3 is made up of 15 amino acids. CDR1 is MNHNS, CDR2 SASEGT, per germline. The DNA of the CDR3 is TGTGCCAGCAAGCCACCTTTCGGGGTTTACAATGAGCAGTTCTTC. Its protein product is CASKPPFGVYNEQFF.

The chain combines TRBV5-1 with TRBJ1-2; tentative D call: TRBD1 (5 bases). The ends were cut back, 0 bases at V and 3 bases at J, with 9 bases in the middle. The germline V gene has CDR1 SGHRS and CDR2 YFSETQ. This CDR3 comprises 14 residues. CDR3 DNA: TGCGCCAGCAGCTTGGCGGTGGGGGACTATGGCTACACCTTC. This translates into CASSLAVGDYGYTF.

The chain uses TRBV27 and TRBJ2-3; TRBD2 matches 10 bases. Germline V lookup: CDR1 MNHEY, CDR2 SMNVEV (reference sequence). V was clipped by 5 bases and J by 5 bases; unmatched bases: 7. This CDR3 is 15 amino acids long. The CDR3 DNA follows: TGTGCCAGCAGTAAAGCTCTAGCGGGGGTAGATACGCAGTATTTT. Translated, it gives CASSKALAGVDTQYF.

The V gene is TRBV6-6, the J gene TRBJ2-7, with 8 bases lining up with TRBD1. V dropped 4 bases and J dropped 2; count of bases not matched to a gene: 10. Germline lookup yields CDR1 MNHNY and CDR2 SVGAGI (reference sequence). The CDR3 runs to 16 residues. The CDR3 sequence: CASSSQGTGRAYEQYF. Written as DNA, the CDR3 is TGTGCCAGCAGTTCACAGGGGACAGGAAGGGCCTACGAGCAGTACTTC.

The rearrangement links TRBV5-4 to TRBJ1-1; D remains ambiguous. The V and J ends lost 4 bases and 2 bases respectively, with 15 bases between them. The CDR3 spans 15 residues. Germline loops: CDR1 SGHNT, CDR2 YYREEE (reference sequence). CDR3 protein: CASSPSGQINTEAFF. The CDR3 DNA reads as TGTGCCAGCAGCCCTTCCGGGCAGATTAACACTGAAGCTTTCTTT. Full variable domain (missing parts from reference TRBV5-4 and TRBJ1-1): ETGVTQSPTHLIKTRGQQVTLRCSSQSGHNTVSWYQQALGQGPQFIFQYYREEENGRGNFPPRFSGLQFPNYSSELNVNALELDDSALYLCASSPSGQINTEAFFGQGTRLTVV.

Only a few counts were recorded for this clone. The CDR3 DNA is TGTGCCAGCGGACCTTGGGACCGACTTAGCAATCAGCCCCAGCATTTT. This codes for CASGPWDRLSNQPQHF. V usage is TRBV27 and J usage is TRBJ1-5, with a weak D call TRBD1 (5 bases). This CDR3 is built from 16 residues. V lost 8 bases, J lost 0 bases, and 17 bases lay in between. Per the germline V gene, CDR1 is MNHEY and CDR2 is SMNVEV (reference sequence).

The J gene is TRBJ2-7, the V gene TRBV5-5, with D possibly matching TRBD2 (6 bases). The V end lost 2 bases, the J end lost 5 bases, and 14 bases lay between the germline ends. The CDR3 covers 14 residues. Germline V gene sequence: CDR1 SGHKS, CDR2 YYEKEE (reference sequence). CDR3 in amino acids: CASSFGLLGDEQYF. In DNA form, the CDR3 reads TGTGCCAGCAGCTTCGGACTATTGGGGGACGAGCAGTACTTC.

The rearrangement uses TRBV4-1 and TRBJ2-5, with TRBD1 identical over 9 bases. The J call could be wrong; TRBJ2-7 is a better fit for the DNA end. The germline V gene has CDR1 MGHRA and CDR2 YSYEKL. The CDR3 is made up of 15 amino acids. The CDR3: CASSQPGQGIYEQYF. The CDR3 coding sequence is TGCGCCAGCAGCCAGCCGGGACAGGGAATCTACGAGCAGTACTTC.

The chain has TRBV7-9 and TRBJ1-1, with unresolved D. This CDR3 is 13 amino acids long. Germline V gene lookup returns CDR1 SEHNR and CDR2 FQNEAQ (reference sequence). With 6 bases removed from V and 1 base from J, the gap between germline ends came to 9 bases. DNA for the CDR3: TGTGCCAGCAGTCTAACGGGGAACACTGAAGCTTTCTTT. This gives the protein CASSLTGNTEAFF. Combining the CDR3 with reference TRBV7-9 and TRBJ1-1 gives the whole variable domain DTGVSQNPRHKITKRGQNVTFRCDPISEHNRLYWYRQTLGQGPEFLTYFQNEAQLEKSRLLSDRFSAERPKGSFSTLEIQRTEQGDSAMYLCASSLTGNTEAFFGQGTRLTVV.

The chain joins TRBV14 to TRBJ1-4; 9 bases fit TRBD1. Germline assignment: CDR1 SGHDN and CDR2 FVKESK. The CDR3 extends over 13 amino acids. Trimming removed 10 bases from V and 8 bases from J; junction bases left unmatched: 8. CDR3 nucleotides: TGTGCCATTCCAGGACAGGGGACCGAAAAACTGTTTTTT. This sequence encodes CAIPGQGTEKLFF.

The chain uses TRBV11-2 and TRBJ1-3; D is ambiguous. V was shortened by 5 bases and J by 0 bases, with 8 bases between the two germline ends. Germline assignment: CDR1 SGHAT and CDR2 FQNNGV. The CDR3 extends over 14 amino acids. CDR3 nucleotides: TGTGCCAGCAGCGCGCCTCGCTCTGGAAACACCATATATTTT. Amino acid sequence: CASSAPRSGNTIYF.

The chain uses TRBV6-6 and TRBJ2-5, with 7 bases lining up with TRBD2. The germline V gene has CDR1 MNHNY and CDR2 SVGAGI (reference sequence). The CDR3 is made up of 13 amino acids. Losses at the gene ends were 6 bases for V and 4 bases for J; bases not matched to a gene: 5. CDR3 bases: TGTGCCAGCAGCATGGGAGGGAGAGAGACCCAGTACTTC. It specifies CASSMGGRETQYF.

The chain links TRBV6-5 to TRBJ1-1, with D maybe TRBD1 (6 bases). The germline CDR1 and CDR2 sequences are MNHEY and SVGAGI. This CDR3 region has 15 residues. The V end lost 7 bases, the J end lost 1 base, and 16 bases lay between the germline ends. This chain's CDR3 is CASKSQGSGNTEAFF. CDR3 bases: TGTGCCAGCAAATCACAGGGTTCGGGGAACACTGAAGCTTTCTTT.

This clone is medium-sized (0.01 to 0.1%) within its sample. This chain connects TRBV7-2 to TRBJ1-4; D unclear. Germline V gene data show CDR1 as SGHTA and CDR2 as FQGNSA. Trimming left V 1 base short and J 4 bases short, with 10 bases between. The CDR3 totals 15 residues. DNA for the CDR3: TGTGCCAGCAGCTTAGTAGCCAGGAGTAATGAAAAACTGTTTTTT. Residues: CASSLVARSNEKLFF. Full variable domain (rest looked up from reference TRBV7-2 and TRBJ1-4): GAGVSQSPSNKVTEKGKDVELRCDPISGHTALYWYRQSLGQGLEFLIYFQGNSAPDKSGLPSDRFSAERTGGSVSTLTIQRTQQEDSAVYLCASSLVARSNEKLFFGSGTQLSVL.

This sequence joins TRBV5-4 and TRBJ2-1, with 16 nucleotides matching TRBD2. The V gene's germline CDR1 is SGHNT and CDR2 YYREEE (reference sequence). This CDR3 is 17 amino acids long. The V and J ends lost 4 bases and 4 bases, in that order; junction bases with no gene match: 5. The CDR3 DNA is TGTGCCAGCAGCCCGGGACTAGCGGGGGGGAAATACAATGAGCAGTTCTTC. It specifies CASSPGLAGGKYNEQFF.

V and J are TRBV9 and TRBJ2-2; D is ambiguous. The CDR3 extends over 14 amino acids. The V and J ends lost 4 bases and 2 bases respectively, with 9 bases between them. Germline loops: CDR1 SGDLS, CDR2 YYNGEE. DNA for the CDR3: TGTGCCAGCAGCCCCAGAATCAACACCGGGGAGCTGTTTTTT. This translates into CASSPRINTGELFF.

CDR3 amino acids: CASSVTASTDTQYF. In nucleotides, the CDR3 is TGTGCCAGTAGTGTTACGGCTAGCACAGATACGCAGTATTTT. The chain uses TRBV19 and TRBJ2-3; D is uncertain. The CDR3 covers 14 residues. V was clipped by 5 bases and J by 0 bases, with 9 bases between them. Per the germline V gene, CDR1 is LNHDA and CDR2 is SQIVND (reference sequence).

The chain combines TRBV29-1 with TRBJ1-2; TRBD1 matches 7 bases. Germline loops: CDR1 SQVTM, CDR2 ANQGSEA. CDR3 length: 13 residues. J lost 7 bases, V lost 4 bases, and 9 bases had no gene match. CDR3 loop: CSVGMGQSVGYTF. The CDR3 DNA reads as TGCAGCGTTGGAATGGGACAGAGCGTTGGCTACACCTTC.

The V gene is TRBV4-1, the J gene TRBJ1-3; perhaps TRBD1 as D (6 bases). The CDR3 is made up of 17 amino acids. Germline lookup yields CDR1 MGHRA and CDR2 YSYEKL. Deletions cut 1 base from V and 3 bases from J, with 16 bases between. The CDR3 DNA is TGCGCCAGCAGCCAAGGTAGCCAGGGGCGAGGTGGAAACACCATATATTTT. Protein sequence: CASSQGSQGRGGNTIYF.

The chain employs TRBV5-1 and TRBJ2-5, with no clear D. The V and J ends lost 4 bases and 2 bases respectively, with 6 bases between them. The CDR3 sequence is 12 residues long. The germline V gene encodes CDR1 SGHRS and CDR2 YFSETQ. This CDR3 is CASSGQQETQYF. The CDR3 bases are TGCGCCAGCAGCGGGCAGCAAGAGACCCAGTACTTC.

The genes are TRBV11-3 and TRBJ2-3; D possibly corresponds to TRBD2 (5 bases). V shed 0 bases and J shed 8 bases, with 6 bases lying between them. Germline lookup yields CDR1 SGHNT and CDR2 YENEEA. This CDR3 is 12 amino acids long. CDR3 DNA: TGTGCCAGCAGCTTAGACCGGGGTACGCAGTATTTT. Its translation: CASSLDRGTQYF.